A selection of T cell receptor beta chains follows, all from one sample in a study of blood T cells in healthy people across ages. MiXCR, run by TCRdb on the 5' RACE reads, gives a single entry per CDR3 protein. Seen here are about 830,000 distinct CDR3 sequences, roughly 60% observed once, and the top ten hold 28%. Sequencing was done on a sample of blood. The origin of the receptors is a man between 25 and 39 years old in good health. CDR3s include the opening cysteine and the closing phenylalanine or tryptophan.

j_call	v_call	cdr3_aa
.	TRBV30	CAGRAGTYEQYF
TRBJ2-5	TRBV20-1	CSASGTGGRQETQYF
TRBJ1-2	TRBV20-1	CSASVGANYGYTF
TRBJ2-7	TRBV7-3	CASSLEPGQGYEQYF
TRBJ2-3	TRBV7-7	CASSLGGTRTDTQYF
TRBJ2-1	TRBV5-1	CASGGRGESDEQFF
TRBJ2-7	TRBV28	CASSRQGAWDEQYF
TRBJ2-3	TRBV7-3	CASSSGNEADTQYF
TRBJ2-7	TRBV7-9	CASSLTPEYYEQYF
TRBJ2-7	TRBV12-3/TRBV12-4	CASRTSGGAYEQYF
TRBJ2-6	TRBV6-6	CASHTGFGANVLTF
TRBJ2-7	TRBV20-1	CSARDVGDTYEQYF
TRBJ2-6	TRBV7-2	CASSLVVSGGVGANVLTF
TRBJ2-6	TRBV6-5	CASEPGESSGANVLTF
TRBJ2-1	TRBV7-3	CASSPGYRSGLTNEQFF
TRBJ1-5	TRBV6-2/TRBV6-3	CASSTVGQPQHF
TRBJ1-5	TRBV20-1	CSARDPEDRDYNQPQHF
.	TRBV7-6	CASSFSIGQGAYEQYF
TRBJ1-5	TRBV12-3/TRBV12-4	CASSWTGEQPQHF
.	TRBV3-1	CASSQGATGGYEQYF
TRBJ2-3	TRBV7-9	CASSMGQGKDTQYF
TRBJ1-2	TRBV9	CASSVVDRDSGHGYTF
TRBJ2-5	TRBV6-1	CASSPAGNEQYF
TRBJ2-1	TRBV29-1	CSVPDREIYNEQFF
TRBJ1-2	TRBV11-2	CASSLSRGAWYGYTF
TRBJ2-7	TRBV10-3	CAITQGIGNEQYF
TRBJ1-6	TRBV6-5	CATSNPGGGGSPLHF
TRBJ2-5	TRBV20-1	CSASSRGLPETQYF
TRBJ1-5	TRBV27	CASSRQGGNQPQHF
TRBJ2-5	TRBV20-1	CSARDSKGAATQYF
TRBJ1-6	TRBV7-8	CASSLSQDNSPLHF
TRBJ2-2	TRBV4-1	CAGSQRLAGATNTGELFF
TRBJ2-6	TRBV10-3	CAIRRDLSGANVLTF
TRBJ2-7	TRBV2	CASSEAGLLYEQYF
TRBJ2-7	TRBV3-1	CASSQARGGLPREQYF
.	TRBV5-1	CASRSGTVDEQYF
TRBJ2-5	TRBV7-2	CASSGTSGTSVRETQYF
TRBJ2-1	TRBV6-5	CASSRTSGHNEQFF
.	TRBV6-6	CASSYLEERGWTQYF
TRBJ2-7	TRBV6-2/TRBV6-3	CASSSTSGGSYEQYF
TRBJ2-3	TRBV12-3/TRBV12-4	CASSSATEDTQYF
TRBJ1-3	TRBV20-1	CSARPGPGRNTIYF
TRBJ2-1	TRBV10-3	CAIRGGGSYNEQFF
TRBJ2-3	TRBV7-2	CASSLRGAIGDTDTQYF
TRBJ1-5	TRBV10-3	CAISEGGGDSNQPQHF
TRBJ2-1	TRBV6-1	CASSGNGGAFGEQFF